The 2 T cell receptor beta chains below all came from one sample that was sequenced in a study of T cells in Graves' hyperthyroidism and ophthalmopathy. RNA transcripts gave rise to amplified TCR beta CDR3 regions. The HTBI primer set served for first-round RT-PCR of the TCR CDR3. Each CDR3 protein is one row after TCRdb ran MiXCR on the multiplex PCR reads. This sample yields hundreds of thousands of distinct CDR3 sequences, of which approximately 20% are seen a single time; about 41% belongs to the top ten. Sequenced sample: blood. The source is a man aged 40-50 years with Graves' hyperthyroidism.

The rearrangement joins TRBV5-1 to TRBJ2-3; 9 bases agree with TRBD1. Germline CDR1 is SGHRS and CDR2 is YFSETQ. The CDR3 is 16 amino acids. V lost 2 bases to trimming and J lost 0 bases; unmatched junction nucleotides: 4. This CDR3 reads CASSFSGTGSTDTQYF. The DNA of the CDR3 is TGCGCCAGCAGCTTCTCCGGGACAGGGAGCACAGATACGCAGTATTTT.

The rearrangement joins TRBV20-1 to TRBJ2-5, with TRBD2 identical over 7 bases. Germline values: CDR1 DFQATT, CDR2 SNEGSKA (reference sequence). Trimming took 3 bases from V and 0 from J; bases not matched to a gene: 4. The CDR3 consists of 14 residues. CDR3 in amino acids: CSASGRGYQETQYF. The CDR3 DNA reads as TGCAGTGCTAGTGGGCGGGGGTACCAAGAGACCCAGTACTTC.